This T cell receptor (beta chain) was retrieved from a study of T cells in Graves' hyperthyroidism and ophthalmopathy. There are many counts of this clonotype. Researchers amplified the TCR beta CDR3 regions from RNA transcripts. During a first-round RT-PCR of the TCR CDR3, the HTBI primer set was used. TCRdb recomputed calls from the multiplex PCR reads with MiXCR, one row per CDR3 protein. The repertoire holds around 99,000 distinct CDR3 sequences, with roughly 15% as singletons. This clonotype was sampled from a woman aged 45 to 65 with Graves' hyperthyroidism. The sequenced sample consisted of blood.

The CDR3: CASTVAGENHEQFF. The CDR3 coding sequence is TGTGCCAGCACCGTAGCGGGAGAGAATCATGAGCAGTTCTTC. The V gene is TRBV5-4, the J gene TRBJ2-1, with 9 bases matching TRBD2. CDR1 is SGHNT and CDR2 is YYREEE in the germline V gene (reference sequence). The ends lost 6 bases at V and 8 bases at J; junction bases unmatched: 9. The CDR3 has 14 residues.